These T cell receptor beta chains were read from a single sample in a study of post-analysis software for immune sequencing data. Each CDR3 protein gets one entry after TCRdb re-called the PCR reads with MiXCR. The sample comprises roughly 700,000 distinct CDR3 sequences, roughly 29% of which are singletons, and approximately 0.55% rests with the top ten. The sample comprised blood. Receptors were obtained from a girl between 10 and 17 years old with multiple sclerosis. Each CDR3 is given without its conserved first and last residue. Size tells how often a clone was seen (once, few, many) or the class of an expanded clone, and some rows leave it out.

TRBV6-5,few,ASSYSPTPSTEAF
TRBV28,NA,ASSLGGHPRGQY
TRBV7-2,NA,ASRLGTSKGSPLH
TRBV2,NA,ASSAGKGETYNSPLH
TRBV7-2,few,ASSLGLGAGQPQH
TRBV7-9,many,ASSLDQATQY
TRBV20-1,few,SARASETQY
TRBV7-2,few,ASSLVVGGGGTNIQY
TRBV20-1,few,SAYGQGLVSQY
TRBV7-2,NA,ASSPTGINEQY
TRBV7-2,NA,ASRDRGSNEQF
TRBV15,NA,ATSRDLGALLGYT
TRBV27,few,ASSTRRRGFLNEKLF
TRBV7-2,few,ASSGIVSRGRAPTDTQY
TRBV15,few,ATSRDRGRQAF
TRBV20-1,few,RASAGNGYT
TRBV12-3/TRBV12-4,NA,ASSLVPRGQSEQY
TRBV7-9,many,ASSLGGENIQY
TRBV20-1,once,SATGEESNQPQH
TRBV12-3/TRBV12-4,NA,ASSRIHGTTIREETQY
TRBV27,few,ASSPYQTAPNEQF
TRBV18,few,ASSSGTSGRARYEQY
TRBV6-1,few,ASSEPSSYNSPLH
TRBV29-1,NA,SVRTGSNQPQH
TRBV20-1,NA,SLNRDRDSPLH
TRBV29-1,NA,SVEGSQGSTEAF
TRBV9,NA,ASSTGLAEKLF
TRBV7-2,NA,ASSFDGGAGDTQY
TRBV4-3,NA,ASSQDRAEKLF
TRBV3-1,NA,ASSRDSSVRETQY
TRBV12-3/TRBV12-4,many,ASSTGTGLYEQY
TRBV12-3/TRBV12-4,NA,ASSLSGGEGADTQY
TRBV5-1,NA,ASSPLPGQRTDEKLF